The 21 T cell receptor beta chains in this list originate from one sample, sequenced in a study of blood T cell repertoires in COVID-19. Libraries were prepared by immunoSEQ multiplex PCR; TCRdb keeps only in-frame clonotypes and omits some of them. The sample contains tens of thousands of clones, approximately 84% of which appear only once. Source material: peripheral blood. The receptors shown here come from a man aged 65 to 79 with acute or convalescent COVID-19.

This clone appeared a single time. The chain employs TRBV4-3 and TRBJ2-1; D is unclear. The CDR3 runs to 13 residues. V lost 5 bases and J lost 4, with 9 bases in between. Germline loops: CDR1 LGHNA, CDR2 YSLEER. For the CDR3, the DNA is TGCGCCAGCAGCACACGAACGTACAATGAGCAGTTCTTC. Amino acid sequence: CASSTRTYNEQFF.

The J gene is TRBJ1-3, the V gene TRBV4-2, with 7 nucleotides matching TRBD1. From germline, CDR1 is LGHNA and CDR2 YNFKEQ. CDR3 length equals 16 residues. Unmatched junction bases numbered 7, after V lost 2 bases and J lost 3 bases. CDR3 sequence: CASSQRQGVLGNTIYF. Written as DNA, the CDR3 is TGTGCCAGCAGCCAAAGACAGGGAGTGCTTGGAAACACCATATATTTT.

The rearrangement uses TRBV6-4 and TRBJ2-7; 8 bases map to TRBD1. CDR1 MRHNA and CDR2 SNTAGT come from the germline V gene. The CDR3 sequence is 20 residues long. Unmatched junction bases numbered 21, after V lost 2 bases and J lost 3 bases. The CDR3 bases are TGTGCCAGCAGTGACCTCCCCCCAGGGGGCTACTTTATGAACCTCTACGAGCAGTACGTC. It specifies CASSDLPPGGYFMNLYEQYV.

The rearrangement joins TRBV24-1 to TRBJ2-5; D might be TRBD1 (5 bases). CDR1 and CDR2 (germline): KGHDR, SFDVKD. The CDR3 sequence is 16 residues long. V lost 1 base and J lost 2, with 13 bases in between. CDR3 DNA: TGTGCCACCAGTGATTTCGGACACCGCTTACAAGAGACCCAGTACTTC. Protein sequence: CATSDFGHRLQETQYF.

This clone has only a few counts. V is TRBV6-6 and J is TRBJ2-3, with a tentative D call TRBD1 (5 bases). V lost 7 bases, J lost 0 bases, and 11 bases lay in between. The germline V gene encodes CDR1 MNHNY and CDR2 SVGAGI (reference sequence). CDR3 size: 14 residues. Here the CDR3 DNA reads TGTGCCAGCAATAGGGCAGGGAGCACAGATACGCAGTATTTT. It codes for CASNRAGSTDTQYF.

DNA of the CDR3: TGTGCCAGCAGCTTAGGTCGGGGAGATACGCAGTATTTT. This translates into CASSLGRGDTQYF. This sequence joins TRBV7-2 and TRBJ2-3; D is possibly TRBD2 (5 bases). The CDR3 is made up of 13 amino acids. The V gene's germline CDR1 is SGHTA and CDR2 FQGNSA. V gave up 1 base and J gave up 5 bases, with 7 bases separating them.

The chain carries TRBV10-3 and TRBJ1-1; D is ambiguous. The germline gives CDR1 ENHRY, CDR2 SYGVKD. V shed 1 base and J shed 6 bases, with 9 bases lying between them. CDR3 length: 13 amino acids. CDR3 sequence (DNA): TGTGCCATCAGTGAGTTGGGGAGGGCTGAAGCTTTCTTT. It is translated as CAISELGRAEAFF.

V is TRBV2 and J is TRBJ2-1; maybe TRBD1 (6 bases). There are 15 residues in the CDR3. V was pared by 8 bases and J by 7 bases, with 21 bases between. Germline CDR1 and CDR2: SNHLY and FYNNEI. Written as DNA, the CDR3 is TGTGCCAGCCGCCGGGAACAGGGAAGTAGGAATGAGCAGTTCTTC. Protein sequence: CASRREQGSRNEQFF. Full variable domain (missing parts from reference TRBV2 and TRBJ2-1): EPEVTQTPSHQVTQMGQEVILRCVPISNHLYFYWYRQILGQKVEFLVSFYNNEISEKSEIFDDQFSVERPDGSNFTLKIRSTKLEDSAMYFCASRREQGSRNEQFFGPGTRLTVL.

This clone was seen a few times. The rearrangement links TRBV7-2 to TRBJ2-1; 12 bases are a match to TRBD2. Germline trimming cut 7 bases from V and 2 bases from J; bases unmatched to any gene: 6. The CDR3 is 16 residues long. Per the germline V gene, CDR1 is SGHTA and CDR2 is FQGNSA. As DNA, the CDR3 is TGTGCCAGCACCCGACTAGCGGGAGCACCCTACAATGAGCAGTTCTTC. This encodes CASTRLAGAPYNEQFF.

This chain links TRBV5-1 with TRBJ1-2; 7 bases line up with TRBD1. CDR3 length: 14 amino acids. Germline V lookup: CDR1 SGHRS, CDR2 YFSETQ. V was pared by 2 bases and J by 5 bases, with 6 bases of the junction left unmatched. The CDR3: CASSLAGTEYGYTF. The CDR3 DNA reads TGCGCCAGCAGCTTAGCCGGGACAGAATATGGCTACACCTTC. The variable domain in full, completed from reference TRBV5-1 and TRBJ1-2, reads KAGVTQTPRYLIKTRGQQVTLSCSPISGHRSVSWYQQTPGQGLQFLFEYFSETQRNKGNFPGRFSGRQFSNSRSEMNVSTLELGDSALYLCASSLAGTEYGYTFGSGTRLTVV.

V and J are TRBV7-8 and TRBJ2-5; 9 bases are a match to TRBD2. Trimming took 1 base from V and 5 from J; bases not matched to a gene: 23. The germline CDR1 and CDR2 sequences are SGHVS and FQNEAQ. The CDR3 loop spans 21 amino acids. DNA for the CDR3: TGTGCCAGCAGCTTAGACAGGCCTACCGGGACTTCGGCGAGCGGGGGGGAGACCCAGTACTTC. It yields the protein CASSLDRPTGTSASGGETQYF.

The genes are TRBV6-5 and TRBJ2-7; possible D gene TRBD2, 5 bases. V was clipped by 8 bases and J by 0 bases, with 11 bases between them. This CDR3 has 13 residues. CDR1 is MNHEY, CDR2 SVGAGI, per germline. CDR3 in DNA: TGTGCCAGCTCGATACGGGACTCCTACGAGCAGTACTTC. It yields the protein CASSIRDSYEQYF.

The CDR3 sequence: CASSSQGYNEKLFF. The CDR3 DNA sequence: TGTGCCAGCAGCTCACAGGGGTATAATGAAAAACTGTTTTTT. The V gene is TRBV5-5, the J gene TRBJ1-4, with 7 bases fitting TRBD1. Germline CDR1 and CDR2: SGHKS and YYEKEE (reference sequence). This CDR3 comprises 14 residues. The trim removed 3 bases at V and 4 bases at J, leaving 3 bases unmatched.

The chain uses TRBV11-2 and TRBJ2-1, with TRBD2 identical over 13 bases. This CDR3 comprises 16 residues. Germline V gene sequence: CDR1 SGHAT, CDR2 FQNNGV. Germline trimming cut 6 bases from V and 3 bases from J; bases unmatched to any gene: 5. CDR3 coding DNA: TGTGCCAGCAGGCGGACTAGCGGGAGTAACTACAATGAGCAGTTCTTC. Its translation: CASRRTSGSNYNEQFF.

The rearrangement links TRBV5-1 to TRBJ2-7; 8 bases match TRBD1. The CDR3 consists of 14 residues. Germline assignment: CDR1 SGHRS and CDR2 YFSETQ. With V trimmed by 3 bases and J by 7 bases, 9 bases remained unmatched. CDR3 region: CASSYGTGSGEQYV. CDR3 in DNA: TGCGCCAGCAGCTATGGGACAGGTTCGGGTGAGCAGTACGTC.

The V call is TRBV2, the J call TRBJ2-7, with a possible D match to TRBD1 (5 bases). Germline loops: CDR1 SNHLY, CDR2 FYNNEI. This CDR3 has 13 amino acids. V lost 1 base and J lost 2, with 6 bases in between. In DNA, the CDR3 is TGTGCCAGCAGTGAAGGACAGCCCTACGAGCAGTACTTC. It specifies CASSEGQPYEQYF.

J is TRBJ1-3 and V is TRBV5-1; D not certain. This CDR3 is built from 13 residues. The germline gives CDR1 SGHRS, CDR2 YFSETQ. V was cut by 1 base and J by 2 bases, with 4 bases left in between. CDR3 protein: CASSLSAGNTIYF. The CDR3 bases are TGCGCCAGCAGCTTGTCGGCTGGAAACACCATATATTTT.

The chain combines TRBV21-1 with TRBJ1-1; TRBD1 is the table's D call and was not checked against the DNA. TRBV21-1 is reported as a pseudogene. This CDR3 is 15 amino acids long. This CDR3 reads CASSSTRGAEAEAFF. CDR3 DNA sequence: TGTGCCAGCAGCAGTACCAGGGGCGCCGAGGCTGAAGCTTTCTTT.

This clone appeared once. CDR3 region: CASSFGQVYNEQFF. The DNA for the CDR3 is TGTGCCAGTAGTTTCGGACAGGTCTACAATGAGCAGTTCTTC. The chain carries TRBV19 and TRBJ2-1; 7 nucleotides line up with TRBD1. Germline trimming cut 5 bases from V and 3 bases from J; bases unmatched to any gene: 4. The CDR3 consists of 14 residues. Germline V lookup: CDR1 LNHDA, CDR2 SQIVND (reference sequence).

This chain connects TRBV9 to TRBJ2-2; D uncertain. V was shortened by 4 bases and J by 6 bases, with 13 bases between the two germline ends. CDR1 is SGDLS and CDR2 is YYNGEE in the germline V gene. The CDR3 loop spans 14 amino acids. CDR3 sequence reads: CASSPEAYSGELFF. For the CDR3, the DNA is TGTGCCAGCAGCCCTGAAGCCTACTCCGGGGAGCTGTTTTTT.

V is TRBV28 and J is TRBJ2-1; 11 bases line up with TRBD2. CDR1 MDHEN and CDR2 SYDVKM come from the germline V gene. This CDR3 has 18 amino acids. V was pared by 3 bases and J by 3 bases, with 10 bases of the junction left unmatched. The CDR3 protein is CASSFGPGLAVLYNEQFF. In nucleotides, the CDR3 is TGTGCCAGCAGTTTTGGACCGGGACTAGCGGTACTCTACAATGAGCAGTTCTTC.